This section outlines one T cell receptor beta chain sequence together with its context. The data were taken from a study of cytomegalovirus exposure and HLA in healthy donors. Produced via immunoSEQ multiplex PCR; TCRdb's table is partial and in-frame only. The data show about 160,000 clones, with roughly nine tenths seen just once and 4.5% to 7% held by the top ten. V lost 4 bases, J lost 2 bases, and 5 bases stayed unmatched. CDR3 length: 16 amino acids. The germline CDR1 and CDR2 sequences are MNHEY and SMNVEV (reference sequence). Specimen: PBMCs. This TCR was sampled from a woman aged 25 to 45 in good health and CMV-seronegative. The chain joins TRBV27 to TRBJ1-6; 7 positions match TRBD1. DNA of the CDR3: TGTGCCAGCAGTTCAGGGGGGCGGGCCTATAATTCACCCCTCCACTTT. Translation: CASSSGGRAYNSPLHF.